These 15 T cell receptor beta chains came from one sample sequenced in a study of blood T cells in healthy people across ages (dated by TCRdb to the mid-2010s). The library was generated by 5' RACE. The sequencer listed for this sample is Illumina HiSeq 2500. A second PCR of roughly 7 to 11 cycles was performed with a sample-barcoded 5' primer and a J-beta primer mix. TCRdb's own reprocessing of the public reads used fastp at Q25 and MiXCR and kept productive beta chains. Every entry covers one CDR3 protein and lists the most common genes and DNA from its rows. The sample table contains about 800,000 distinct CDR3 sequences; only one count was recorded for 20% to 30% of them. Around 3.6% of the sample belongs to the ten largest clones. The data were also submitted as part of a second study, on T cells of mothers and their children.

Sequenced: blood. The origin of the receptors is a boy between 5 and 17 years old in good health.

The chain is built from TRBV16 and TRBJ2-1, with 12 bases matching TRBD2. V shed 3 bases and J 5 bases; nucleotides not matched to a gene: 8. The germline gives CDR1 KGHSY, CDR2 FQNENV. CDR3 length equals 17 residues. CDR3 coding DNA: TGTGCCAGCAGCCATCGTAGACTAGCGGGAGCCGACAATGAGCAGTTCTTC. Translation: CASSHRRLAGADNEQFF.

The J gene is TRBJ2-1, the V gene TRBV13; 7 bases map to TRBD1. Germline trimming cut 4 bases from V and 4 bases from J; bases unmatched to any gene: 7. This CDR3 is 15 amino acids long. The germline CDR1 and CDR2 sequences are PRHDT and FYEKMQ (reference sequence). In DNA form, the CDR3 reads TGTGCCAGCAGCTCAAACAGGGGACCATACAATGAGCAGTTCTTC. It specifies CASSSNRGPYNEQFF.

This chain joins TRBV12-3 or TRBV12-4 and TRBJ2-5, with D maybe TRBD2 (6 bases). The CDR3 consists of 15 residues. Trimming took 0 bases from V and 1 from J, leaving 9 bases between them. The DNA for the CDR3 is TGTGCCAGCAGTTTAGCTGTGCGGGGCCAAGAGACCCAGTACTTC. This encodes CASSLAVRGQETQYF.

This clonotype was seen a few times. An end of the junction differs from the germline gene, which may be a read error. The CDR3 is CSARGFGGKFNEQFF. In DNA, the CDR3 is TGCAGTGCGAGAGGCTTTGGCGGGAAATTCAATGAGCAGTTCTTC. The genes are TRBV20-1 and TRBJ2-1; D possibly corresponds to TRBD2 (6 bases). Germline V gives CDR1 DFQATT, CDR2 SNEGSKA (reference sequence). The CDR3 is made up of 15 amino acids.

This clonotype was detected a few times. The CDR3 nucleotides are TGCGCCAGCAGCTTGGACGGGGGGCCTGGAAACACCATATATTTT. Its translation is CASSLDGGPGNTIYF. The chain carries TRBV5-1 and TRBJ1-3; D is perhaps TRBD1 (6 bases). CDR1 is SGHRS and CDR2 is YFSETQ in the germline V gene. CDR3 length: 15 amino acids. V was clipped by 0 bases and J by 2 bases, with 9 bases between them.

This clonotype appeared a few times. J is TRBJ2-5 and V is TRBV12-3 or TRBV12-4; D gene uncertain. TRBJ2-7 explains the end of the DNA better; the J call may be wrong. The length of the CDR3 is 16 residues. For the CDR3, the DNA is TGTGCCAGCAGTTTAGGCGGCGTAAAGGGTTCCTACGAGCAGTACTTC. Translated, it gives CASSLGGVKGSYEQYF.

This chain links TRBV11-2 with TRBJ1-2; D call uncertain. Germline values: CDR1 SGHAT, CDR2 FQNNGV. The CDR3 is 16 residues long. The germline V and J ends were trimmed by 1 base and 8 bases, with 20 bases remaining between them. For the CDR3, the DNA is TGTGCCAGCAGCTTAGTTCCTTCCCGGGATATTGGCGGCTACACCTTC. Translated, it gives CASSLVPSRDIGGYTF.

The chain couples TRBV5-5 to TRBJ2-1; 10 nucleotides align to TRBD2. Germline CDR1 reads SGHKS; CDR2 reads YYEKEE (reference sequence). The V and J ends lost 3 bases and 6 bases, in that order; junction bases with no gene match: 6. The CDR3 totals 15 residues. CDR3 bases: TGTGCCAGCAGCTGGCTAGCGGGGGACTTCAATGAGCAGTTCTTC. Its translation: CASSWLAGDFNEQFF.

This clonotype was counted a few times. V and J are TRBV29-1 and TRBJ2-3, with 8 bases fitting TRBD2. Germline V lookup: CDR1 SQVTM, CDR2 ANQGSEA. V trimming: 7 bases; J trimming: 2 bases; junction bases outside the gene matches: 11. This CDR3 region has 15 residues. The CDR3, as DNA: TGCAGCGCCATGACTAGCGAGTATTACACAGATACGCAGTATTTT. This translates into CSAMTSEYYTDTQYF.

This clonotype showed up just a few times. The V call is TRBV15, the J call TRBJ2-7; the D gene could be TRBD1 or TRBD2 (6 bases each). V gave up 0 bases and J gave up 5 bases, with 11 bases separating them. The CDR3 spans 14 residues. Germline V gives CDR1 LNHNV, CDR2 YYDKDF (reference sequence). This CDR3 reads CATSRDPGADEQYF. DNA for the CDR3: TGTGCCACCAGCAGAGATCCGGGGGCCGACGAGCAGTACTTC.

The chain recombines TRBV7-8 with TRBJ1-3; possibly TRBD1 for D (6 bases). The germline V gene has CDR1 SGHVS and CDR2 FQNEAQ. V gave up 5 bases and J gave up 1 base, with 21 bases separating them. This CDR3 comprises 18 residues. CDR3 sequence: CASSGGGVRGKSGNTIYF. In DNA form, the CDR3 reads TGTGCCAGCAGCGGCGGGGGTGTAAGGGGGAAATCTGGAAACACCATATATTTT.

The table lists this clonotype with many counts. The rearrangement joins TRBV5-1 to TRBJ1-4; D not certain. With 5 bases removed from V and 5 bases from J, the gap between germline ends came to 16 bases. The V gene's germline CDR1 is SGHRS and CDR2 YFSETQ. The CDR3 is 15 amino acids. The CDR3 loop is CASRPTVNYNEKLFF. In DNA, the CDR3 is TGCGCCAGCAGACCTACAGTTAACTACAATGAAAAACTGTTTTTT.

The rearrangement uses TRBV7-9 and TRBJ1-1; D possibly corresponds to TRBD1 (5 bases). Germline V gene sequence: CDR1 SEHNR, CDR2 FQNEAQ (reference sequence). Trimming removed 1 base from V and 3 bases from J, with 15 bases in between. The CDR3 covers 16 residues. The CDR3 nucleotides read TGTGCCAGCAGCTTAGGATTCCGGGGGTCCTACACTGAAGCTTTCTTT. Its protein product is CASSLGFRGSYTEAFF.

CDR3 DNA: TGTGCCAGCAGTCCCTACGACGGGCTAGCGGGACCGACCCAGTACTTC. This translates into CASSPYDGLAGPTQYF. This chain uses TRBV3-1 with TRBJ2-5; 9 bases are shared with TRBD2. J lost 7 bases, V lost 6 bases, and 15 bases had no gene match. CDR1 LGHDT and CDR2 YNNKEL come from the germline V gene (reference sequence). This CDR3 comprises 16 residues.

The chain combines TRBV4-3 with TRBJ2-3; no definite D call. Germline V gene data show CDR1 as LGHNA and CDR2 as YSLEER. CDR3 length equals 13 residues. The V and J ends lost 1 base and 4 bases respectively, with 6 bases between them. In nucleotides, the CDR3 is TGCGCCAGCAGCCAAGTTTGGCCAGATACGCAGTATTTT. Amino acid sequence: CASSQVWPDTQYF.